A selection of T cell receptor beta chains follows, all from one sample in a study of cytotoxic CD8 clonotypes in ibrutinib-treated CLL. Profiled with immunoSEQ multiplex PCR; TCRdb holds only in-frame clones, not every one. The repertoire has some 290,000 clones, around four fifths of them found once; the top ten carry under 8.5%. This specimen was PBMCs, taken before ibrutinib treatment. The receptors shown here come from a human donor with chronic lymphocytic leukemia. CDR3s include the opening cysteine and the closing phenylalanine or tryptophan. The order of the fields is CDR3 DNA, CDR3 protein, D gene, J gene, V gene, clone size. D genes are given only for firm matches. Clone sizes are given selectively: once, few, many, or a class where the clone is expanded.

TGTGCCACCCAGGGGAGTTCCTACGAGCAGTACTTC | CATQGSSYEQYF | . | TRBJ2-7 | TRBV28 | few
TGTGCCAGCAGTTTTCGACAGGCGGCAAAGAACACTGAAGCTTTCTTT | CASSFRQAAKNTEAFF | . | TRBJ1-1 | TRBV27 | .
TGTGCCAGCAGCATGACCGGGACCAAAGCTTTCTTT | CASSMTGTKAFF | . | TRBJ1-1 | TRBV7-6 | .
TGTGCCAGCAGCTTAGGGACAGGGAACACTGAAGCTTTCTTT | CASSLGTGNTEAFF | TRBD1 | TRBJ1-1 | TRBV7-9 | .
TGTGCCAGCAGCCAAGTAGGGCTAGCATACGAGCAGTACTTC | CASSQVGLAYEQYF | . | TRBJ2-7 | TRBV14 | .
TGCAGCGTTGAGGGACTAGCGGGAGCAAGGTCCTACAATGAGCAGTTCTTC | CSVEGLAGARSYNEQFF | TRBD2 | TRBJ2-1 | TRBV29-1 | .
TGTGCCACCAGCAGAGATCTGAATCTGGAGTTTCGCTACACCTTC | CATSRDLNLEFRYTF | . | TRBJ1-2 | TRBV15 | .
TGTGCCAGCTCACCTATCCCCAGGCAAGAGACCCAGTACTTC | CASSPIPRQETQYF | . | TRBJ2-5 | TRBV18 | .
TGCGCCAGCAGCTTGGTTTCAGGGGGTTCAAACATTCAGTACTTC | CASSLVSGGSNIQYF | TRBD1 | TRBJ2-4 | TRBV5-1 | .
TGTGCCATCAGTGACGGACTGAGCAGCACCGGGGAGCTGTTTTTT | CAISDGLSSTGELFF | . | TRBJ2-2 | TRBV10-3 | .
TGTGCCAGCAGCTCCGGACAGGGAGCTCCCCCGGGGCTGTACTTC | CASSSGQGAPPGLYF | TRBD1 | TRBJ2-4 | TRBV7-6 | few
TGTGCCAGCAGGAGGAGGGGGTACGAGCAGTACTTC | CASRRRGYEQYF | . | TRBJ2-7 | TRBV6-5 | .
TGCGCCAGCAGCCAGGGACTAGTTCACTACGAGCAGTACTTC | CASSQGLVHYEQYF | TRBD2 | TRBJ2-7 | TRBV4-3 | .
TGTGCCAGCAGCGTAGTTGCGGGAGGGTTCACAGATACGCAGTATTTT | CASSVVAGGFTDTQYF | TRBD2 | TRBJ2-3 | TRBV9 | once
TGCAGCGTTGTACCTTACAATGAGCAGTTCTTC | CSVVPYNEQFF | . | TRBJ2-1 | TRBV29-1 | .
TGTGCCACCAGCAGACTAAAGGGGGGGAGCGCGAGGACTGAAGCTTTCTTT | CATSRLKGGSARTEAFF | . | TRBJ1-1 | TRBV15 | .
TGCAGCGTTGGAAGCTGGGGGCTACAAGAGACCCAGTACTTC | CSVGSWGLQETQYF | . | TRBJ2-5 | TRBV29-1 | .
TGCAGCGCCCAGATAATGAACACTGAAGCTTTCTTT | CSAQIMNTEAFF | . | TRBJ1-1 | TRBV29-1 | .
TGTGCCAGCAGCTTAGGTGGCGGAGCTAGCACAGATACGCAGTATTTT | CASSLGGGASTDTQYF | . | TRBJ2-3 | TRBV11-2 | .
TGTCCGGTCCTAGCGGGAGTCCCCTACGAGCAGTACTTC | CPVLAGVPYEQYF | TRBD2 | TRBJ2-7 | TRBV6-9 | .
TGCGCCAGCAGCTTGGTGGGGCAGGGCCACACTGAAGCTTTCTTT | CASSLVGQGHTEAFF | . | TRBJ1-1 | TRBV5-1 | .
TGTGCCAGCAGTTTAGGCGGCATCCTGAACACTGAAGCTTTCTTT | CASSLGGILNTEAFF | . | TRBJ1-1 | TRBV27 | few
TGTGCCAGCAGTTTATTTGGACTAGCGGGAGTGGGAGAGACCCAGTACTTC | CASSLFGLAGVGETQYF | TRBD2 | TRBJ2-5 | TRBV27 | .
TGTGCCAGCAGCTATGCCTACGAGCAGTACTTC | CASSYAYEQYF | . | TRBJ2-7 | TRBV5-6 | .
TGTGCCAGCAGCTTAGCTAGCCTAGCGGGAGCTGGCGAGCAGTACTTC | CASSLASLAGAGEQYF | TRBD2 | TRBJ2-7 | TRBV11-2 | .
TGTGCCAGCAGCCGATTCACTAGCGGGAGGGCCAATGAGCAGTTCTTC | CASSRFTSGRANEQFF | TRBD2 | TRBJ2-1 | TRBV14 | .
TGTGCCTGGAGTACGGACAGCTACAATGAGCAGTTCTTC | CAWSTDSYNEQFF | . | TRBJ2-1 | TRBV30 | few
TGTGCCAGCAGCAAAGGAGGGAGAAGGTACGTCTACGAGCAGTACTTC | CASSKGGRRYVYEQYF | . | TRBJ2-7 | TRBV21-1 | .
TGTGCCAGCAGTTTGTTCGGGACAACTAATGAAAAACTGTTTTTT | CASSLFGTTNEKLFF | . | TRBJ1-4 | TRBV27 | .
TGTGCCAGCAGCTCGACTCGCGGCTACACCTTC | CASSSTRGYTF | . | TRBJ1-2 | TRBV7-2 | .
TGCGCCAGCAGCTTGGTTGGCTTGAGCTCCTACAATGAGCAGTTCTTC | CASSLVGLSSYNEQFF | . | TRBJ2-1 | TRBV5-1 | .
TGTGCCAGCAGCTTCACAGGGGCCACTGAAGCTTTCTTT | CASSFTGATEAFF | TRBD1 | TRBJ1-1 | TRBV7-9 | .
TGTGCCTCAGGGACTAGCTCCTACGAGCAGTACTTC | CASGTSSYEQYF | TRBD2 | TRBJ2-7 | TRBV6-6 | .
TGTGCCAGCAGTGGCAGGGTTGACACAGATACGCAGTATTTT | CASSGRVDTDTQYF | . | TRBJ2-3 | TRBV25-1 | .
TGTGCCAGCAGCGTAAAGATGTTCCCATCTCCGGGACTAGCGGAGCCCGAACGATACAATGAGCAGTTCTTC | CASSVKMFPSPGLAEPERYNEQFF | TRBD2 | TRBJ2-1 | TRBV9 | .
TGCGCCAGCAGGGAAGAAACTAGCACAGATACGCAGTATTTT | CASREETSTDTQYF | . | TRBJ2-3 | TRBV5-1 | once
TGTGCCAGCAGTTTTGGAGGGGCCGGAAGAAACACCATATATTTT | CASSFGGAGRNTIYF | . | TRBJ1-3 | TRBV28 | few
TGTGCCAGCAGCTCCCTCCGGACCCCCCAAGAGACCCAGTACTTC | CASSSLRTPQETQYF | . | TRBJ2-5 | TRBV7-8 | few
TGCGCCAGCAGCCATCCCCGGGACAGGAGTAGGGGGTACACTGAAGCTTTCTTT | CASSHPRDRSRGYTEAFF | TRBD1 | TRBJ1-1 | TRBV4-1 | .
TGTGCCAGCAGTGAAAATAGCGGGAGGCAAGAGACCCAGTACTTC | CASSENSGRQETQYF | TRBD2 | TRBJ2-5 | TRBV6-1 | .
TGTGCCAGTCGCCTTAGCGGGAGCGGAGATACGCAGTATTTT | CASRLSGSGDTQYF | TRBD2 | TRBJ2-3 | TRBV6-1 | .
TGTGCCAGCAGCTTATCGGCGGGAGTGGGTTACGAGCAGTACTTC | CASSLSAGVGYEQYF | TRBD2 | TRBJ2-7 | TRBV7-8 | many
TGTGCCAGCAGCCAAGATATGGGGGTAGTTATCACTGAAGCTTTCTTT | CASSQDMGVVITEAFF | . | TRBJ1-1 | TRBV14 | .
TGTGCCAGCAGCCATGCGGACTATTTACAAGAGACCCAGTACTTC | CASSHADYLQETQYF | . | TRBJ2-5 | TRBV4-2 | .
TGTGCCAGCAGCTTATACAGAAATGCCTACGAGCAGTACTTC | CASSLYRNAYEQYF | . | TRBJ2-7 | TRBV7-2 | .
TGTGCCAGCAGTCGGACTACTAGCACAGATACGCAGTATTTT | CASSRTTSTDTQYF | . | TRBJ2-3 | TRBV2 | .
TGTGCCAGCAGCTTGTCGAACCCCTATGGGCAGTTCTTC | CASSLSNPYGQFF | . | TRBJ2-1 | TRBV7-8 | once
TGCGCCAGCAGCCCAGGACTAGCCGAGAGTCATGAGCAGTTCTTC | CASSPGLAESHEQFF | TRBD2 | TRBJ2-1 | TRBV5-1 | .
TGTGCCAGCGTGCGGCAGGGGGGGTACGAGCAGTACTTC | CASVRQGGYEQYF | . | TRBJ2-7 | TRBV6-5 | .
TGTGCCAGCAGAATAACGACCATGGACAGGGGGTTCTATGGCTACACCTTC | CASRITTMDRGFYGYTF | TRBD1 | TRBJ1-2 | TRBV28 | .
TGCGCCAGCAGCCTGGCAGGAGTTAATGAAAAACTGTTTTTT | CASSLAGVNEKLFF | . | TRBJ1-4 | TRBV5-1 | .
TGTGCCAGCAGCTTAGTGAGGGGGCTGGGTACTGAAGCTTTCTTT | CASSLVRGLGTEAFF | TRBD1 | TRBJ1-1 | TRBV13 | .
TGTGCCACCAGCAGAGTCTCCGGGACAGGGATGGACATTCAGTACTTC | CATSRVSGTGMDIQYF | TRBD1 | TRBJ2-4 | TRBV15 | few
TGTGCCAGCGGTAGGAAAATAGAGCTTGAGCAGTTCTTC | CASGRKIELEQFF | . | TRBJ2-1 | TRBV2 | few
TGTGCCAGCAGCTTAGGGTCCTTCCCCCAGCCCCAGCATTTT | CASSLGSFPQPQHF | . | TRBJ1-5 | TRBV5-6 | .
TGTGCCAGTCGACTAGCGGGAGGGCCTACGCAGTATTTT | CASRLAGGPTQYF | TRBD2 | TRBJ2-3 | TRBV5-4 | .
TGCGCCAGCAGTGAGACAGGGCATAGCACAGATACGCAGTATTTT | CASSETGHSTDTQYF | . | TRBJ2-3 | TRBV10-1 | .
TGTGCCAGCAGCTTAGAGGGAGCGAACACTGAAGCTTTCTTT | CASSLEGANTEAFF | . | TRBJ1-1 | TRBV7-2 | few
TGTGCCAGCAGTGAAGGGGGAAGTATGGGAGGCTACACCTTC | CASSEGGSMGGYTF | . | TRBJ1-2 | TRBV2 | few